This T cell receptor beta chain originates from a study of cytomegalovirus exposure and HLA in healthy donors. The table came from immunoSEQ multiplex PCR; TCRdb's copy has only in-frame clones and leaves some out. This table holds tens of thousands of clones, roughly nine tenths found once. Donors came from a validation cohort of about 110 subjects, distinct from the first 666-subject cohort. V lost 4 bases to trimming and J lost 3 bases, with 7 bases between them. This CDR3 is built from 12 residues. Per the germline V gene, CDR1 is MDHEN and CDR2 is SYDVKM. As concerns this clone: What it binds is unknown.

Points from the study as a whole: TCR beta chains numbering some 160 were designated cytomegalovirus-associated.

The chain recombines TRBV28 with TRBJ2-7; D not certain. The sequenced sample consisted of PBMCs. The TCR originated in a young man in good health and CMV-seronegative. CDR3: CASSSGFYEQYF. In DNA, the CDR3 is TGTGCCAGCAGTTCGGGTTTCTACGAGCAGTACTTC.